This T cell receptor (beta chain) was identified in a study of blood T cell repertoires in COVID-19. TCRdb keeps only in-frame clones here, not all; method: immunoSEQ multiplex PCR. This sample has about 280,000 clones, with roughly 86% found just once. The ends lost 3 bases at V and 4 bases at J; junction bases unmatched: 9. CDR3 length: 17 residues. The germline V gene has CDR1 WSHSY and CDR2 SAAADI. What was sequenced was peripheral blood. The origin of this receptor is a man between 18 and 29 years old with active or convalescent COVID-19. The genes are TRBV10-2 and TRBJ2-1; 10 positions match TRBD2. CDR3 sequence reads: CASSEMASGGFYNEQFF. Written as DNA, the CDR3 is TGCGCCAGCAGTGAAATGGCTAGCGGGGGTTTTTACAATGAGCAGTTCTTC.